The clone carrying this T cell receptor beta chain was seen a few times. Its antigen remains unidentified. The junction shows a germline mismatch at one end, possibly a read error. This sample is drawn from a study of Ad26.COV2.S vaccination and SARS-CoV-2 variants. Across the whole study: The authors gave Ad26.COV2.S intramuscularly, either once or twice 56 days apart. Study outcomes and limitations: Placebo recipients had lower spike-specific TCR breadth than vaccine recipients. Vaccine and placebo recipients had similar non-spike TCR breadth.

Measured with immunoSEQ multiplex PCR; TCRdb has only the in-frame clones, and not every one. The profile shows 410,000 or so clones, around 90% of them singletons. Sample treatment: about 20 received Ad26.COV2.S at low or high dose, single or two shots; roughly five received placebo; per-sample allocation not given. Specimen acquisition occurred on day 63 following the initial vaccine or placebo injection. The germline gives CDR1 SGHNT, CDR2 YENEEA. The CDR3 contains 11 residues. This chain uses TRBV11-3 with TRBJ2-7; 7 bases align to TRBD2. This TCR was sampled from a person between 18 and 65 years old who received the Ad26.COV2.S COVID-19 vaccine or a placebo. Sequencing used peripheral blood, obtained in a trial of Ad26.COV2.S vaccine versus placebo. Here the CDR3 DNA reads TGTGCCAGCAGCTTAGGTTCGAGCGGGGACTTC. Encoded protein: CASSLGSSGDF.